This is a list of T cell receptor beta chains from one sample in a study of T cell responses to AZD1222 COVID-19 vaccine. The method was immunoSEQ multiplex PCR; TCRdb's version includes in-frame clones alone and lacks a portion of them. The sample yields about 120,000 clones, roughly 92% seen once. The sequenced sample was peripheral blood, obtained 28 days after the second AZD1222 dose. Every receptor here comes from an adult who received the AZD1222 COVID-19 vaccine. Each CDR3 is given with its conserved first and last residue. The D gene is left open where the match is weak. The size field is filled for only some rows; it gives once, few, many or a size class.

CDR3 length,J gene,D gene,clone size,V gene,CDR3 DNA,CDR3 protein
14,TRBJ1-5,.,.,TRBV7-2,TGTGCCAGCAGCTTACTGGCGGGACGGCAGCCCCAGCATTTT,CASSLLAGRQPQHF
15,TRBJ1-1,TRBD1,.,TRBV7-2,TGTGCCAGCAGAATCCCGGGACAGGGTTCGACTGAAGCTTTCTTT,CASRIPGQGSTEAFF
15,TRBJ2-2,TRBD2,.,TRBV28,TGTGCCAGCAGTTTAGCGGGGGGCCTCACCGGGGAGCTGTTTTTT,CASSLAGGLTGELFF
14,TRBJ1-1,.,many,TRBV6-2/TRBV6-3,TGTGCCAGCAGTTACCGGGGACAGAACACTGAAGCTTTCTTT,CASSYRGQNTEAFF
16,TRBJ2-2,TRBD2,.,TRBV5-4,TGTGCCAGCAGCTTGTTTGCGGGGGGCTATACCGGGGAGCTGTTTTTT,CASSLFAGGYTGELFF
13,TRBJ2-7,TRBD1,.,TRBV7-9,TGTGCCAGTCGCGGGACAGGGGAATACGAGCAGTACTTC,CASRGTGEYEQYF
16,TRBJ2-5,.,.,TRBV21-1,TGTGCCAGCAGCCCCTCCCCCGGGACAGAACAAGAGACCCAGTACTTC,CASSPSPGTEQETQYF
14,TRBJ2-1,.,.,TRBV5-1,TGCGCCAGCAGAAGAGAGCCGTCCTACAATGAGCAGTTCTTC,CASRREPSYNEQFF
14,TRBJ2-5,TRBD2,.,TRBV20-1,TGCAGTGCTAGTCCAGCGGGGGGCCAAGAGACCCAGTACTTC,CSASPAGGQETQYF
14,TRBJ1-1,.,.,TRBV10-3,TGTGCCATCAGTGAAAACAGGGAATACACTGAAGCTTTCTTT,CAISENREYTEAFF
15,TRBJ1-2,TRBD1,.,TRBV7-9,TGTGCCAGCAGCTTTCAGGACAGGGTTAACTATGGCTACACCTTC,CASSFQDRVNYGYTF
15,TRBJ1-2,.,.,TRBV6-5,TGTGCCAGCAGTTACGAAGGCAGGGGAAACTATGGCTACACCTTC,CASSYEGRGNYGYTF
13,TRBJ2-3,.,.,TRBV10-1,TGCGCCAGCAGTGAGAGCAGCACAGATACGCAGTATTTT,CASSESSTDTQYF
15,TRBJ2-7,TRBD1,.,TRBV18,TGTGCCAGCTCACCAGATAACAGGGGTTCCTACGAGCAGTACTTC,CASSPDNRGSYEQYF
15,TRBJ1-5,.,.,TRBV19,TGTGCCAGTAGGACTGGGGGGGGTAGCAATCAGCCCCAGCATTTT,CASRTGGGSNQPQHF
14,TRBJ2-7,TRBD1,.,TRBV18,TGTGCCAGCTCACCGGGACAGGGGTTTAGGGAGCAGTACTTC,CASSPGQGFREQYF
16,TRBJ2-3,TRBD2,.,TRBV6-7,TGTGCCAGCATGTTAGCGGGGCGGACCGCGGTAGATACGCAGTATTTT,CASMLAGRTAVDTQYF
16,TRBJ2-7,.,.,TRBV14,TGTGCCAGCAGCCAACTAGGGCGGAGTCCTTACCACGAGCAGTACTTC,CASSQLGRSPYHEQYF
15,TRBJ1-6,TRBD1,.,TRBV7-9,TGTGCCAGCAGCTCACCGGGACAGCTTAATTCACCCCTCCACTTT,CASSSPGQLNSPLHF
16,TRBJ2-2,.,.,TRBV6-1,TGTGCCAGCAGTGTTCGGGCCTTGGGCCACACCGGGGAGCTGTTTTTT,CASSVRALGHTGELFF
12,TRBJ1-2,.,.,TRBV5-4,TGTGCCAGCAGCGACAGGTACTATGGCTACACCTTC,CASSDRYYGYTF
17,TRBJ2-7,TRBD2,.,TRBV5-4,TGTGCCAGCAGCTCCTCTAGCGGGGGGCGGAGCTCCTACGAGCAGTACTTC,CASSSSSGGRSSYEQYF
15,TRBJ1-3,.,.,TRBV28,TGTGCCAGCAGTCTCTTTAGGACAAATGGAAACACCATATATTTT,CASSLFRTNGNTIYF
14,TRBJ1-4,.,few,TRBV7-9,TGTGCCAGCAGCTTACTTGCAACTAATGAAAAACTGTTTTTT,CASSLLATNEKLFF
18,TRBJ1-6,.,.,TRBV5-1,TGCGCCAGCAGCTTGGCGCCTACAAGGCTCTCCTATAATTCACCCCTCCACTTT,CASSLAPTRLSYNSPLHF
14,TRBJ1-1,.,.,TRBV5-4,TGTGCCAGCAGCTTGAGTGTATTGGGGACAGAAGCTTTCTTT,CASSLSVLGTEAFF
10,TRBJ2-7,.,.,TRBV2,TGTGCCAGCAGTCTCTACGAGCAGTACTTC,CASSLYEQYF
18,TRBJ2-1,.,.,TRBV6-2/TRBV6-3,TGTGCCAGCAGTTTTCTTGTTAAGGTGACGAGCTCCTACAATGAGCAGTTCTTC,CASSFLVKVTSSYNEQFF
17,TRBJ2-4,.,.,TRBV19,TGTGCCAGTAGTACCAATTCAGGGGACCTAGCCAAAAACATTCAGTACTTC,CASSTNSGDLAKNIQYF
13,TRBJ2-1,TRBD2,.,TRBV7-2,TGTGCCAGCAGCCCTGTGAGACTAGCGGCGCAGTTCTTC,CASSPVRLAAQFF
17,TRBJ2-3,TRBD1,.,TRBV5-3,TGTGCCAGAAGCTTCCGGGACAGGTCTCCGAAAGGAGATACGCAGTATTTT,CARSFRDRSPKGDTQYF
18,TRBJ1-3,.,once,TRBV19,TGTGCCAGTAGTGCTCCCCTGGGGGTGGCCCCCCCTGGAAACACCATATATTTT,CASSAPLGVAPPGNTIYF
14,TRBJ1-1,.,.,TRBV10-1,TGCGCCAGCAGTAAGGACCGCCAGAACACTGAAGCTTTCTTT,CASSKDRQNTEAFF
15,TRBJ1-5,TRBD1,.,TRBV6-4,TGTGCCACCGGGGACAGCAGATGTTTAAATCAGCCCCAGCATTTT,CATGDSRCLNQPQHF
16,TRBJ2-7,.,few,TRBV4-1,TGCGCCAGCAGCCAAGCCGATCTTGCGGGGTCCTACGAGCAGTACTTC,CASSQADLAGSYEQYF
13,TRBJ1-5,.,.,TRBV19,TGTGCCAGTAGCGTTGATCGGAGTCAGCCCCAGCATTTT,CASSVDRSQPQHF
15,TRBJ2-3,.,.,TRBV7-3,TGTGCCAGCAGCTTAACGGGGGACGTCACAGATACGCAGTATTTT,CASSLTGDVTDTQYF
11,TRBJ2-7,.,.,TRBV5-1,TGCGCCAGCAAGGGGGAGTACGAGCAGTACTTC,CASKGEYEQYF
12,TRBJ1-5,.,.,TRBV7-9,TGTGCCAGCAGCTTCCACGGGGGACCCCAGCATTTT,CASSFHGGPQHF
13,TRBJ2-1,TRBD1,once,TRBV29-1,TGCAGCGCAGGACAGGATCTTTACAATGAGCAGTTCTTC,CSAGQDLYNEQFF
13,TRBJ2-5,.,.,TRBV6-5,TGTGCCAGCAGTCGGTCCCCCCAGGAGACCCAGTACTTC,CASSRSPQETQYF
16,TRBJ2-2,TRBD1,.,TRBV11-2,TGTGCCAGCAGCTTACGTACCGGGACAGGGTCCGGGGAGCTGTTTTTT,CASSLRTGTGSGELFF
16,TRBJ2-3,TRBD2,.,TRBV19,TGTGCCAGTAGTATAGTATCCAGCGGGGGGATGGATACGCAGTATTTT,CASSIVSSGGMDTQYF
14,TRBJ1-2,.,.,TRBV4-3,TGCGCCAGCAGCCAATTCCACTATAATTATGGCTACACCTTC,CASSQFHYNYGYTF
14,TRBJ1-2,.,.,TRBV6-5,TGTGCCAGCATGGAGGGCAGCGGGGGGTATGGCTACACCTTC,CASMEGSGGYGYTF
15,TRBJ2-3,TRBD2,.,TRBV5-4,TGTGCCAGCAGGGAAGGGACTAGCGGGCCAGATACGCAGTATTTT,CASREGTSGPDTQYF
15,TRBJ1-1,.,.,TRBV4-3,TGCGCCAGCAGCCGCGGGTACGGTGTGAACACTGAAGCTTTCTTT,CASSRGYGVNTEAFF
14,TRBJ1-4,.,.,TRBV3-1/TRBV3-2,TGTGCCAGCAATACGGGGGCCGTTAATGAAAAACTGTTTTTT,CASNTGAVNEKLFF
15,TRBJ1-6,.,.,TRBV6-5,TGTGCCAGCAGTTTCCCTTCCCGAGACGGTTCACCCCTCCACTTT,CASSFPSRDGSPLHF
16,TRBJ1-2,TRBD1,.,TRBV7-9,TGTGCCAGCAGCTTAGCGGAAGGGCAGCACAGGGGCGGCTACACCTTC,CASSLAEGQHRGGYTF
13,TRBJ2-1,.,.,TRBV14,TGTGCCAGCAGCCAAGAATCGGGGGTCGGGCAGTTCTTC,CASSQESGVGQFF
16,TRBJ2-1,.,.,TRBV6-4,TGTGCCAGCAGTGAACAGGGTTCAGCAGACTACAATGAGCAGTTCTTC,CASSEQGSADYNEQFF
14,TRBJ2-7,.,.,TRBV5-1,TGCGCCAGCAGCCCTGGGGGCTACGGGGACGAGCAGTACTTC,CASSPGGYGDEQYF
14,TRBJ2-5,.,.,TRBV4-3,TGCGCCAGCAGCCAAGGGGGTTACCAAGAGACCCAGTACTTC,CASSQGGYQETQYF
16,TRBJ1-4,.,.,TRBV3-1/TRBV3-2,TGTGCCAGCAGCCAAGATTTCACAGGAACTAATGAAAAACTGTTTTTT,CASSQDFTGTNEKLFF
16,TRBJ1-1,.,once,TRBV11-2,TGTGCCGTTGGAGGGAGCACGTACATGGGAAACACTGAAGCTTTCTTT,CAVGGSTYMGNTEAFF
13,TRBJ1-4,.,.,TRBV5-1,TGCGCCAGCAGTTCGGAGACTAATGAAAAACTGTTTTTT,CASSSETNEKLFF
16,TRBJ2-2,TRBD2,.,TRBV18,TGTGCCAGCTCACCTCGGACTAGGTCGGACACCGGGGAGCTGTTTTTT,CASSPRTRSDTGELFF
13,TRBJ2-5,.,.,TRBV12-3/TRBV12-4,TGTGCCAGCAGTTTCGAGGATAGGGAGACCCAGTACTTC,CASSFEDRETQYF